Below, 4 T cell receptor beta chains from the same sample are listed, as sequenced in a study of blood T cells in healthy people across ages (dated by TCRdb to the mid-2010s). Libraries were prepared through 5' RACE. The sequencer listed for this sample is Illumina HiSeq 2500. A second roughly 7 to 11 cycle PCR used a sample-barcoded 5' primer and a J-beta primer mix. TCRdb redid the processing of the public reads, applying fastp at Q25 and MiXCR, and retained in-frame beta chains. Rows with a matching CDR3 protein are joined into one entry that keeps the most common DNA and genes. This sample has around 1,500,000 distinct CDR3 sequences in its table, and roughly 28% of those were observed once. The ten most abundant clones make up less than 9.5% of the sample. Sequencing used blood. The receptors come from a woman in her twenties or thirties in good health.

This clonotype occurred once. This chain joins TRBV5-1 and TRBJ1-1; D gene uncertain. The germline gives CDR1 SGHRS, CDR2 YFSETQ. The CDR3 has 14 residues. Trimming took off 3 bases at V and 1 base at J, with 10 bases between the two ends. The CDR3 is CASSWVQPNTEAFF. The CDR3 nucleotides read TGCGCCAGCAGCTGGGTGCAGCCGAACACTGAAGCTTTCTTT.

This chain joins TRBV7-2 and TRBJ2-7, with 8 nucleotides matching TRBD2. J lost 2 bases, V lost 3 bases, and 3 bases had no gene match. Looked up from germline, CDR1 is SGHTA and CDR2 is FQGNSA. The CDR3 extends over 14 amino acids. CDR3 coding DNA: TGTGCCAGCAGCTTTACTAGCGGTACCTACGAGCAGTACTTC. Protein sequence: CASSFTSGTYEQYF.

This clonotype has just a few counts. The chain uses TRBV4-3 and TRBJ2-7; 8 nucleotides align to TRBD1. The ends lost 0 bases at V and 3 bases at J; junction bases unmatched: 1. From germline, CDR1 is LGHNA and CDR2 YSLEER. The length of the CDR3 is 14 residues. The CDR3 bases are TGCGCCAGCAGCCAAGACGGACAGGGCTACGAGCAGTACTTC. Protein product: CASSQDGQGYEQYF.

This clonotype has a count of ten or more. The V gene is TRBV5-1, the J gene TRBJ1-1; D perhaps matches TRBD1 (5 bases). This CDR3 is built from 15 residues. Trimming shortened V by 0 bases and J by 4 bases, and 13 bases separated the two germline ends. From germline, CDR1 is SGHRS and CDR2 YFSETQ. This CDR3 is CASSLVGRGGTEAFF. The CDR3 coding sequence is TGCGCCAGCAGCTTGGTGGGCCGGGGGGGCACTGAAGCTTTCTTT.